This T cell receptor (beta chain) was sequenced for a study of CXCR3-negative and CXCR3-positive naive CD8 T cells. Study-level findings and limits: A higher hydrophobicity marked the TRB CDR3s of CXCR3-positive naive cells versus CXCR3-negative naive cells.

Details on this clonotype: Its antigen is unidentified.

Naivety in CD8+ T cells corresponded to a CD45RO-CCR7+CD27+CD95- phenotype. The study made its TRB cDNA libraries by 5' RACE, adding UMI labels. No DNA is given; TCRdb re-called the 5' RACE reads and lists each CDR3 protein once. In all, the sample yields 55,000 to 70,000 distinct CDR3 sequences. In germline, CDR1 is SGHNT, CDR2 YENEEA. The CDR3 contains 17 residues. The TCR originated in a human donor in good health. Some clones in this sample may be carry-over from other donors' samples. The sample consisted of naive CXCR3+ CD8+ T cells from blood. Subset of the sample: CD45RO-CCR7+CD27+CD95- naive CD8+ T cells expressing CXCR3 (TNR3+). V and J are TRBV11-3 and TRBJ2-2; as DNA is missing, the TRBD1 call by TCRdb cannot be tested. The CDR3 is CASSLRAGGRHTGELFF.